This T cell receptor (beta chain) was captured by sequencing in a study of blood T cells in healthy people across ages. A second PCR, run for roughly 6 to 11 cycles, used a sample-barcoded 5' primer plus a J-beta primer mix. TCRdb reanalysed the 5' RACE reads using MiXCR and keeps one entry per CDR3 protein. This table has 550,000 to 800,000 distinct CDR3 sequences, roughly 20% appearing once. This CDR3 region has 13 residues. V lost 4 bases to trimming and J lost 5 bases, with 10 bases between them. CDR1 and CDR2 from the germline V gene are WSHSY and SAAADI. Per sample, a minimum of 6 million PBMCs were isolated.

The chain is built from TRBV10-2 and TRBJ2-3; D is unclear. The sequence came from a man between 65 and 85 years old in good health. Sequencing was carried out using blood. CDR3 loop: CASSGMNIDTQYF. DNA for the CDR3: TGCGCCAGCAGTGGGATGAATATAGATACGCAGTATTTT.